The clone carrying this TCR beta chain was observed a single time. The target antigen is unknown. This specimen belongs to a study of T cell responses to AZD1222 COVID-19 vaccine. Produced via immunoSEQ multiplex PCR; TCRdb's table is partial and in-frame only. The data show 100,000 or so clones, about nine tenths seen once. General study findings and limits: Reports say nearly half of spike-specific TCRs go after unmutated variant regions. Spike as a whole was targeted by vaccine-associated CD4 TCRs, dominant at 160-218 and 743-854. Repertoires were obtained solely post-peak T cell response.

CDR3 length: 14 amino acids. Germline V gene sequence: CDR1 LGHDT, CDR2 YNNKEL (reference sequence). The V end lost 5 bases, the J end lost 5 bases, and 16 bases lay between the germline ends. The chain employs TRBV3-1 (or the pseudogene TRBV3-2) and TRBJ2-7; D is tentatively TRBD1 or TRBD2 (5 bases each). This TCR came from an adult in good health. The source material was peripheral blood, sampled on day 0 of AZD1222 vaccination. The DNA of the CDR3 is TGTGCCAGCAGCTCAGGGAGAAGGTTCCACGAGCAGTACTTC. This translates into CASSSGRRFHEQYF.